The clone carrying this TCR beta chain occurred a few times. Its specificity is not known. Per germline, CDR1 LGHNA and CDR2 YSLEER. The CDR3 totals 14 residues. Between the trimmed V and J ends, which lost 1 base and 7 bases, there was a span of 11 bases. Every donor gave roughly 9.2 milliliters of peripheral blood. The sample is drawn from a study of blood T cells in healthy people across ages. Background on the study: Template switching caught about one barcoded beta molecule for each two T cells. Study conclusions and caveats: Getting older went along with TCR beta diversity per million T cells dropping roughly linearly. Both higher diversity and more naive CD4+ cells marked long-lived donors when set against aged donors.

For the second PCR, which ran for roughly 6 to 12 cycles, a sample-barcoded 5' primer and a J-beta primer mix were used. TCRdb fed the 5' RACE reads into MiXCR, producing one record per CDR3 protein. The sample records fewer than 1,000,000 distinct CDR3 sequences, about 42% being singletons. The clonotype originates from a man older than 75 in good health. The V and J genes are TRBV4-3 and TRBJ2-4; a possible D gene is TRBD2 (6 bases). The sequenced material came from blood. DNA of the CDR3: TGCGCCAGCAGCCAAGTTGCGGGGCGGAACATTCAGTACTTC. Amino acid sequence: CASSQVAGRNIQYF.